Shown below are 8 T cell receptor beta chains from a single sample sequenced in a study of blood T cell repertoires in COVID-19. TCRdb's copy holds only in-frame clones and misses some; the assay was immunoSEQ multiplex PCR. Of roughly 120,000 clones listed, over 65% are singletons. The sequenced material came from peripheral blood. These receptor sequences come from a man aged 65 to 79 with acute or convalescent COVID-19.

The chain recombines TRBV4-2 with TRBJ1-4; possibly TRBD1 for D (6 bases). The CDR3 contains 16 residues. Germline V gives CDR1 LGHNA, CDR2 YNFKEQ. V lost 4 bases to trimming and J lost 5 bases, with 17 bases between them. The CDR3 nucleotides read TGTGCCAGCAGCCTCAGAGAGCAGGGGATAAATGAAAAACTGTTTTTT. This sequence encodes CASSLREQGINEKLFF.

The gene calls are TRBV2 and TRBJ2-5, with 8 bases fitting TRBD1. V lost 4 bases to trimming and J lost 6 bases; unmatched junction nucleotides: 7. CDR1 is SNHLY, CDR2 FYNNEI, per germline. The CDR3 is 14 residues long. The chain's CDR3 is CASSVQQGGQTQYF. CDR3 coding DNA: TGTGCCAGCAGTGTTCAACAGGGGGGTCAGACCCAGTACTTC.

About this clone: Different DNA sequences within this sample yield the same CDR3. This chain uses TRBV11-2 with TRBJ2-1; 12 positions match TRBD2. Germline CDR1 and CDR2: SGHAT and FQNNGV. With 5 bases clipped from V and 1 base from J, the junction kept 3 bases outside the gene matches. The CDR3 loop spans 16 amino acids. The CDR3 sequence: CASSPTSGGSYNEQFF. The CDR3 DNA sequence: TGTGCCAGCAGCCCGACTAGCGGGGGTTCCTACAATGAGCAGTTCTTC.

The chain uses TRBV7-3 and TRBJ2-1, with 7 bases matching TRBD1. Germline V CDR1 and CDR2: SGHTA, FQGTGA. The CDR3 length is 13 residues. With V trimmed by 7 bases and J by 9 bases, 9 bases remained unmatched. The CDR3 DNA is TGTGCCAGCACCATACGACAGGGCGGTGAGCAGTTCTTC. Protein sequence: CASTIRQGGEQFF.

This sequence joins TRBV9 and TRBJ1-1; the match to TRBD1 covers 7 bases. The V gene's germline CDR1 is SGDLS and CDR2 YYNGEE. With V trimmed by 2 bases and J by 0 bases, 1 base remained unmatched. This CDR3 has 14 amino acids. The CDR3 region is CASSVTGMNTEAFF. CDR3 DNA: TGTGCCAGCAGCGTGACAGGGATGAACACTGAAGCTTTCTTT.

The V and J genes are TRBV2 and TRBJ2-1; 8 bases are a match to TRBD2. The CDR3 sequence is 15 residues long. Per the germline V gene, CDR1 is SNHLY and CDR2 is FYNNEI. The ends lost 5 bases at V and 2 bases at J; junction bases unmatched: 5. CDR3: CASSSGTSPYNEQFF. The DNA of the CDR3 is TGTGCCAGCAGTTCCGGGACTAGTCCCTACAATGAGCAGTTCTTC.

This sequence joins TRBV10-3 and TRBJ2-4; 9 positions match TRBD1. The J segment lost 8 bases and the V segment lost 7 bases, leaving 6 bases of the junction unmatched. Per germline, CDR1 ENHRY and CDR2 SYGVKD. The CDR3 spans 13 residues. Here the CDR3 reads CAIMGTGSDIQYF. DNA for the CDR3: TGTGCCATCATGGGGACAGGGAGTGACATTCAGTACTTC.

The chain joins TRBV2 to TRBJ1-2; weak D call: TRBD1 (5 bases). This CDR3 has 14 residues. Germline V gene data show CDR1 as SNHLY and CDR2 as FYNNEI. Between the trimmed V and J ends, which lost 6 bases and 4 bases, there was a span of 15 bases. The CDR3 DNA sequence: TGTGCCAGCAGCCAGGGTGGTAGTGGCTATGGCTACACCTTC. It specifies CASSQGGSGYGYTF. Complete variable domain (other parts from reference TRBV2 and TRBJ1-2): EPEVTQTPSHQVTQMGQEVILRCVPISNHLYFYWYRQILGQKVEFLVSFYNNEISEKSEIFDDQFSVERPDGSNFTLKIRSTKLEDSAMYFCASSQGGSGYGYTFGSGTRLTVV.